This is a list of T cell receptor beta chains from one sample in a study of T cells in Graves' hyperthyroidism and ophthalmopathy. MiXCR was run by TCRdb on the multiplex PCR reads, yielding one entry per CDR3 protein. The table lists 450,000 to 600,000 distinct CDR3 sequences, just under 20% of them singletons. The sample was blood. These receptors came from a man aged 40-55 years with Graves' ophthalmopathy. CDR3s include the opening cysteine and the closing phenylalanine or tryptophan. Fields, in order: D gene, clone size, J gene, CDR3 length, V gene, CDR3 protein, CDR3 DNA. D genes are given only for firm matches. Rows may omit the clone size; those that give it use once, few, many or a size class.

d_call: TRBD1
clone_size: NA
j_call: TRBJ1-1
cdr3_length: 14
v_call: TRBV7-9
cdr3_aa: CASSSQTGKTEAFF
cdr3_nt: TGTGCCAGCAGCTCCCAGACAGGGAAGACTGAAGCTTTCTTT

d_call: NA
clone_size: NA
j_call: TRBJ1-5
cdr3_length: 16
v_call: TRBV30
cdr3_aa: CAWSVSQDPGNQPQHF
cdr3_nt: TGTGCCTGGAGTGTTTCCCAAGACCCCGGCAATCAGCCCCAGCATTTT

d_call: TRBD1
clone_size: NA
j_call: TRBJ2-1
cdr3_length: 15
v_call: TRBV10-2
cdr3_aa: CASSPGTGGANEQFF
cdr3_nt: TGCGCCAGCAGTCCCGGGACAGGGGGCGCGAATGAGCAGTTCTTC

d_call: TRBD2
clone_size: NA
j_call: TRBJ2-5
cdr3_length: 17
v_call: TRBV3-1
cdr3_aa: CASSLNPAGAARETQYF
cdr3_nt: TGTGCCAGCAGCCTTAACCCAGCGGGGGCGGCTAGAGAGACCCAGTACTTC

d_call: TRBD2
clone_size: many
j_call: TRBJ2-1
cdr3_length: 18
v_call: TRBV11-2
cdr3_aa: CASSLASGRAGTYNEQFF
cdr3_nt: TGTGCCAGCAGCTTAGCCAGCGGGAGGGCCGGGACCTACAATGAGCAGTTCTTC

d_call: TRBD1
clone_size: NA
j_call: TRBJ1-2
cdr3_length: 13
v_call: TRBV7-2
cdr3_aa: CASSLIRTGGYTF
cdr3_nt: TGTGCCAGCAGCTTAATAAGGACAGGTGGCTACACCTTC

d_call: TRBD2
clone_size: few
j_call: TRBJ2-3
cdr3_length: 16
v_call: TRBV7-3
cdr3_aa: CASSLFPGGVTDTQYF
cdr3_nt: TGTGCCAGCAGCTTATTTCCGGGAGGGGTCACAGATACGCAGTATTTT

d_call: NA
clone_size: once
j_call: TRBJ1-6
cdr3_length: 12
v_call: TRBV5-1
cdr3_aa: CTSSSGAHSLHF
cdr3_nt: TGCACCAGCAGCTCGGGGGCTCATTCCCTCCACTTT

d_call: NA
clone_size: NA
j_call: TRBJ2-3
cdr3_length: 14
v_call: TRBV7-8
cdr3_aa: CASSLAAFRDTQYF
cdr3_nt: TGTGCCAGCAGCTTAGCGGCTTTTCGTGATACGCAGTATTTT

d_call: TRBD2
clone_size: NA
j_call: TRBJ2-2
cdr3_length: 17
v_call: TRBV30
cdr3_aa: CACTLSGLAGNTGELFF
cdr3_nt: TGTGCCTGCACTCTTAGCGGACTAGCGGGAAACACCGGGGAGCTGTTTTTT

d_call: NA
clone_size: few
j_call: TRBJ2-2
cdr3_length: 16
v_call: TRBV9
cdr3_aa: CASSGGDPRRPGELFF
cdr3_nt: TGTGCCAGCAGCGGAGGAGACCCCAGGAGACCCGGGGAGCTGTTTTTT

d_call: TRBD1
clone_size: NA
j_call: TRBJ2-5
cdr3_length: 13
v_call: TRBV19
cdr3_aa: CASSGTVRETQYF
cdr3_nt: TGTGCCAGTAGCGGGACAGTTCGAGAGACCCAGTACTTC

d_call: TRBD1
clone_size: NA
j_call: TRBJ2-7
cdr3_length: 16
v_call: TRBV24-1
cdr3_aa: CATSAARDRGQGEQYF
cdr3_nt: TGTGCCACCAGTGCAGCCCGGGACAGGGGGCAGGGAGAGCAGTACTTC

d_call: NA
clone_size: many
j_call: TRBJ1-6
cdr3_length: 15
v_call: TRBV7-2
cdr3_aa: CASSLVSRAESPLHF
cdr3_nt: TGTGCCAGCAGCTTAGTTTCCCGGGCCGAATCACCCCTCCACTTT